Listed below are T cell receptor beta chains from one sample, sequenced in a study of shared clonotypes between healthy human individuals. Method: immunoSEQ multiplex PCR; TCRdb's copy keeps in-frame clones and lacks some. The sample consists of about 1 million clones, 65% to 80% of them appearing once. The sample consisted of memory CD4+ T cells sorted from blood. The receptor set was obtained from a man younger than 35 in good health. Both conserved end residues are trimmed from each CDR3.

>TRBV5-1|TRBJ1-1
ASSVGTTNTEAF
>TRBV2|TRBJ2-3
ASLRTGASTDTQY
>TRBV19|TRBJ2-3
ASSISGGLGDTQY
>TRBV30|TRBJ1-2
ASTHLAVDNYGYT
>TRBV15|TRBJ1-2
ATSPSWGGDYGYT
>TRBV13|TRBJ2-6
ASSSASSGANVLT
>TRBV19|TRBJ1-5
ASSNQGSNQPQH
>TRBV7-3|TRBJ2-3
ASSLQTGGTDTQY
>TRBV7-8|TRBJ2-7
ASSLVGGPTYEQY
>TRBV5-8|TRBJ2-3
ASSLGLAGGNTDTQY
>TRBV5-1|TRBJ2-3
ASSFSPSGTTSDTQY
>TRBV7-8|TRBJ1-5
ASSLGESGRSNQPQH
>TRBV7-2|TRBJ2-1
ASSLAGSGVYNEQF
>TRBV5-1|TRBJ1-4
ASSLPTAAPYSTNEKLF
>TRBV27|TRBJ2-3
ASSLSWKTDTQY
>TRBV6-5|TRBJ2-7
ASSSSTAPGEQY
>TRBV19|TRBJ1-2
ASSAGQLNYGYT
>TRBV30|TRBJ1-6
AWSGRMGSFSPLH
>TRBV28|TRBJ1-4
ASSLPNQGTGGVGDEKLF
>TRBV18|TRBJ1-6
ASSPDQGNSPLH
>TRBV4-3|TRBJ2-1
ASSQDQNSYNEQF
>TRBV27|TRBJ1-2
ASSDHYRGGYT
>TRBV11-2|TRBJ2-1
ASSLDGLVGYNEQF
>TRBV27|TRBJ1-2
ASSWSSRLSRGYT
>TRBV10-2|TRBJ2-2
ASTPGNTGELF
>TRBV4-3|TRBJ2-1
ASSLGLNSYNEQF
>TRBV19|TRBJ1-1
ASNPQGMRPEAF
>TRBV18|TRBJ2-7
ASSSESGSYEQY
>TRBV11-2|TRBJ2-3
ASTQAGEPLSVTDTQY
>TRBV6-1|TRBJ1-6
ASSEGQGANSPLH
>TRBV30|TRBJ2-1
AWSPLAANEQF
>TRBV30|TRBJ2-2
AWSVSGSGELF
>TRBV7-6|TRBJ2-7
ASSLGRAGHEQY
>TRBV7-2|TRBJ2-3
ASSLEKGPTDTQY
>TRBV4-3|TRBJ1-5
ASSQAIPEPQH
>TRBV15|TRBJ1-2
ATSPGTGGYGYT
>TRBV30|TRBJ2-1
AWSVGSGSVNEQF
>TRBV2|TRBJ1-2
ASSESGTGLSYT
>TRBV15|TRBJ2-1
ATTPTGGAWNEQF
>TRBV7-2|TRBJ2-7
ASSLGIRVYEQY
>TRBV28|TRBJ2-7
ASRRAGTVSYEQY
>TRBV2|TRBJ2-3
ASSSGTSGTDTQY
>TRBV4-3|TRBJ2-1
ASSLLAGAPGEQF
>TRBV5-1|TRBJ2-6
ASSPQESGANVLT
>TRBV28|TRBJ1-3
ASSARGGGTIY
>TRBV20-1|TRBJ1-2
SATGGYGYT
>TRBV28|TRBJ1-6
ASSPPQGRSPLH
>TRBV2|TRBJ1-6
ASSEQGVGNSPLH
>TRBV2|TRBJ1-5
ASSGRNNQPQH
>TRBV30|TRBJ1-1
AWSERMSTEAF
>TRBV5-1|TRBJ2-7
ASSLSGSPYEQY
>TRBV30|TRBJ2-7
AWTGGETYEQY
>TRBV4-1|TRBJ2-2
ASSQGLAGGANTGELF
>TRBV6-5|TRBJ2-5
ASGRASGVQETQY
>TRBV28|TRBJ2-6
ASSLLSLSGANVLT
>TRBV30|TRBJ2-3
AWTGDHTDTQY
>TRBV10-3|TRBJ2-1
AICPGGSDCNEQF